What follows are 30 T cell receptor beta chains derived from one specimen sequenced in a study of cytomegalovirus exposure and HLA in healthy donors. Primers included in the PCR were 60 Vbeta and 13 Jbeta primers. Repertoires were generated with immunoSEQ multiplex PCR, while TCRdb's copy carries only in-frame clones and drops some. The sample includes approximately 110,000 clones, around three quarters seen only once; the top ten take roughly 13%. Input material: PBMCs. The receptors derive from a woman aged 40 to 50 in good health and CMV-seropositive.

J is TRBJ2-1 and V is TRBV4-2; TRBD2 is a possible D gene (5 bases). V lost 0 bases and J lost 5, with 14 bases in between. CDR1 and CDR2 from the germline V gene are LGHNA and YNFKEQ. This CDR3 spans 16 amino acids. CDR3 DNA: TGTGCCAGCAGCCAAGACCTCCGAGACTATGACAATGAGCAGTTCTTC. This gives the protein CASSQDLRDYDNEQFF.

V usage is TRBV6-1 and J usage is TRBJ1-5, with D perhaps matching TRBD1 (5 bases). This CDR3 has 13 amino acids. Per the germline V gene, CDR1 is MNHNS and CDR2 is SASEGT. V was pared by 7 bases and J by 7 bases, with 14 bases between. The CDR3 bases are TGTGCCAGCAACGGGCCCTGGGGCCAGCCCCAGCATTTT. Its protein product is CASNGPWGQPQHF.

The chain has TRBV7-9 and TRBJ2-6, with 7 bases matching TRBD1. Trimming cost V 3 bases and J 2 bases; bases outside gene matches: 1. This CDR3 has 15 residues. Germline V gives CDR1 SEHNR, CDR2 FQNEAQ (reference sequence). The CDR3 sequence is CASSFDRAGANVLTF. In nucleotides, the CDR3 is TGTGCCAGCAGCTTCGACAGGGCTGGGGCCAACGTCCTGACTTTC.

The chain is built from TRBV14 and TRBJ2-3; D perhaps matches TRBD1 (6 bases). The CDR3 is 15 amino acids. V dropped 6 bases and J dropped 2 bases, with 15 bases sitting between them. Germline loops: CDR1 SGHDN, CDR2 FVKESK. In DNA form, the CDR3 reads TGTGCCAGCAGTACCCTGGACAGCTTCACAGATACGCAGTATTTT. The encoded protein is CASSTLDSFTDTQYF.

V gene TRBV29-1 combines with J gene TRBJ2-1; D is possibly TRBD2 (6 bases). V lost 4 bases to trimming and J lost 4 bases, with 11 bases between them. The CDR3 is 13 amino acids. Germline V lookup: CDR1 SQVTM, CDR2 ANQGSEA. The CDR3 region has the DNA TGCAGCGTTGTACTAGCAGATTACAATGAGCAGTTCTTC. Translating it yields CSVVLADYNEQFF.

The chain couples TRBV7-6 to TRBJ2-1, with 13 nucleotides matching TRBD2. Germline CDR1 is SGHVS and CDR2 is FNYEAQ. The CDR3 spans 19 residues. Trimming removed 5 bases from V and 9 bases from J; junction bases left unmatched: 19. Here the CDR3 reads CASSPPRTGGTSGIGEQFF. CDR3 coding DNA: TGTGCCAGCAGCCCTCCGAGGACAGGGGGGACTAGCGGGATTGGTGAGCAGTTCTTC.

On this clone itself: Within the sample, other DNA sequences also encode this same CDR3. This chain connects TRBV28 to TRBJ1-2; D uncertain. CDR1 MDHEN and CDR2 SYDVKM come from the germline V gene. The CDR3 extends over 12 amino acids. Trimming shortened V by 5 bases and J by 4 bases, and 8 bases separated the two germline ends. CDR3 sequence reads: CASSLTSYGYTF. CDR3 DNA: TGTGCCAGCAGTCTCACAAGCTATGGCTACACCTTC.

The genes are TRBV27 and TRBJ2-2; a weak D match, TRBD2 (6 bases). Deletions cut 6 bases from V and 6 bases from J, with 14 bases between. Germline CDR1 MNHEY, CDR2 SMNVEV (reference sequence). The CDR3 loop spans 14 amino acids. Here the CDR3 DNA reads TGTGCCAGCAGCCATGCTACTAGCCCCGGGGAGCTGTTTTTT. As protein: CASSHATSPGELFF.

The J gene is TRBJ2-3, the V gene TRBV27, with 9 nucleotides matching TRBD2. The V and J ends lost 3 bases and 5 bases, in that order; junction bases with no gene match: 6. The CDR3 has 15 amino acids. The germline V gene encodes CDR1 MNHEY and CDR2 SMNVEV (reference sequence). CDR3 protein: CASSFELAGQDTQYF. DNA of the CDR3: TGTGCCAGCAGTTTCGAACTAGCGGGTCAAGATACGCAGTATTTT.

This sequence joins TRBV6-6 and TRBJ2-7; TRBD2 matches 7 bases. The germline V gene encodes CDR1 MNHNY and CDR2 SVGAGI (reference sequence). The J segment lost 7 bases and the V segment lost 5 bases, leaving 5 bases of the junction unmatched. This CDR3 spans 12 amino acids. CDR3 DNA: TGTGCCAGCAGTACGGGAGGTCGGGAGCAGTACTTC. Encoded protein: CASSTGGREQYF.

This clone turned up a few times. CDR3 region: CASSPGQGALPEAFF. CDR3 coding DNA: TGTGCCAGCAGTCCCGGACAGGGGGCTCTCCCAGAAGCTTTCTTT. V and J are TRBV2 and TRBJ1-1; 11 nucleotides match TRBD1. Germline CDR1 is SNHLY and CDR2 is FYNNEI. V lost 5 bases, J lost 8 bases, and 10 bases stayed unmatched. The CDR3 spans 15 residues.

The V gene is TRBV7-3, the J gene TRBJ1-2; 11 nucleotides line up with TRBD1. This CDR3 comprises 13 residues. Unmatched junction bases numbered 4, after V lost 5 bases and J lost 8 bases. Germline CDR1 is SGHTA and CDR2 is FQGTGA. CDR3 in DNA: TGTGCCAGCAGCCGGACAGGGGGCCGGGGCTACACCTTC. It is translated as CASSRTGGRGYTF.

This clone has a handful of counts. V gene TRBV30 combines with J gene TRBJ1-1; D ambiguous. Germline V gene data show CDR1 as GTSNPN and CDR2 as SVGIG (reference sequence). This CDR3 spans 13 amino acids. V lost 0 bases to trimming and J lost 0 bases, with 5 bases between them. In DNA, the CDR3 is TGTGCCTGGAGTGTACTGCTGAACACTGAAGCTTTCTTT. Its protein product is CAWSVLLNTEAFF.

V gene TRBV5-1 combines with J gene TRBJ2-5, with TRBD2 matching 7 bases. The germline CDR1 and CDR2 sequences are SGHRS and YFSETQ. This CDR3 spans 15 amino acids. The J segment lost 2 bases and the V segment lost 6 bases, leaving 10 bases of the junction unmatched. The CDR3 sequence is CASTKDGRTQETQYF. The DNA for the CDR3 is TGCGCCAGCACGAAAGACGGGAGGACACAAGAGACCCAGTACTTC.

The chain is built from TRBV9 and TRBJ2-3; 9 bases are a match to TRBD1. In germline, CDR1 is SGDLS, CDR2 YYNGEE. This CDR3 is built from 15 residues. V was pared by 4 bases and J by 3 bases, with 6 bases of the junction left unmatched. Written as DNA, the CDR3 is TGTGCCAGCAGCAGATGGACAGGGGAAACAGATACGCAGTATTTT. It yields the protein CASSRWTGETDTQYF.

In its sample, this clone was seen once. The rearrangement links TRBV14 to TRBJ1-3, with no clear D. From germline, CDR1 is SGHDN and CDR2 FVKESK. This CDR3 comprises 14 residues. Trimming stripped 1 base from V and 4 bases from J, with 8 bases between. CDR3 sequence reads: CASSQVLFGNTIYF. In DNA form, the CDR3 reads TGTGCCAGCAGCCAAGTACTATTCGGAAACACCATATATTTT.

In this sample, this clone turned up once. This chain uses TRBV27 with TRBJ1-5, with 7 nucleotides matching TRBD1. Germline V gene data show CDR1 as MNHEY and CDR2 as SMNVEV (reference sequence). CDR3 length equals 17 residues. V lost 4 bases and J lost 5; bases outside the gene matches: 14. The DNA for the CDR3 is TGTGCCAGCAGTTCCGGAAATCGAGGGGGCACTTATCAGCCCCAGCATTTT. It is translated as CASSSGNRGGTYQPQHF.

A note on this clone: One junction end does not reproduce the germline sequence, and a read error may be involved. V usage is TRBV6-5 and J usage is TRBJ2-7; D is possibly TRBD2 (6 bases). Germline-derived CDR1 and CDR2 are MNHEY and SVGAGI. The CDR3 has 14 amino acids. CDR3 nucleotides: TGTGCCAGCAGTTACTCTCAGATTCGGGAGTCCTTGAACTTC. Its translation is CASSYSQIRESLNF.

The chain employs TRBV5-1 and TRBJ2-5; D remains unclear. Per germline, CDR1 SGHRS and CDR2 YFSETQ. Trimming took 8 bases from V and 1 from J, leaving 6 bases between them. This CDR3 has 11 residues. The CDR3 is CASGPQETQYF. The CDR3, as DNA: TGCGCCAGTGGGCCCCAAGAGACCCAGTACTTC.

This clone was seen more than once but under ten times. The chain links TRBV18 to TRBJ1-5, with D tentatively TRBD1 (5 bases). Germline V gene data show CDR1 as KGHSH and CDR2 as LQKENI. The CDR3 length is 13 residues. Trimming cost V 3 bases and J 4 bases, with 7 bases left between them. The CDR3 protein is CASSPNRNQPQHF. The CDR3 DNA is TGTGCCAGCTCACCCAACAGGAATCAGCCCCAGCATTTT.

The gene calls are TRBV9 and TRBJ2-1, with TRBD2 identical over 7 bases. CDR1 is SGDLS and CDR2 is YYNGEE in the germline V gene. This CDR3 contains 18 residues. After removal of 0 bases from V and 10 bases from J, the junction contained 19 bases not matched to a gene. The DNA for the CDR3 is TGTGCCAGCAGCGTAGTTGGGAGGGCGGAGAGGGGTCTAGGGGAGCAGTTCTTC. Its translation: CASSVVGRAERGLGEQFF.

In this sample, this clone is medium-sized. Other nucleotide sequences in the sample specify the same CDR3. This sequence joins TRBV19 and TRBJ2-7, with 9 bases identical to TRBD1. The junction had 2 bases not matched to a gene; V was cut back by 8 bases and J by 6 bases. Germline V lookup: CDR1 LNHDA, CDR2 SQIVND (reference sequence). The CDR3 covers 11 residues. The CDR3 bases are TGTGCCAGTGGGACAGGGAGCGAGCAGTACTTC. Amino acid sequence: CASGTGSEQYF.

This chain links TRBV19 with TRBJ2-1; 8 nucleotides agree with TRBD1. Unmatched junction bases numbered 16, after V lost 8 bases and J lost 7 bases. CDR1 is LNHDA and CDR2 is SQIVND in the germline V gene (reference sequence). There are 16 residues in the CDR3. In DNA, the CDR3 is TGTGCCAGTGGTCCCGGGACAGGAAAGGGGAGTAATGAGCAGTTCTTC. Its translation: CASGPGTGKGSNEQFF.

This clone has just a few counts. The chain links TRBV2 to TRBJ2-1; tentatively, D is TRBD2 (6 bases). V shed 6 bases and J shed 15 bases, with 15 bases lying between them. Germline V gene lookup returns CDR1 SNHLY and CDR2 FYNNEI. The CDR3 contains 11 residues. As DNA, the CDR3 is TGTGCCAGCAGCCGGGACTTCGGATGGTTCTTC. Its protein is CASSRDFGWFF.

The chain links TRBV5-6 to TRBJ1-3, with TRBD1 matching over 10 bases. The CDR3 runs to 16 residues. Germline assignment: CDR1 SGHDT and CDR2 YYEEEE. The trim removed 4 bases at V and 3 bases at J, leaving 7 bases unmatched. In DNA form, the CDR3 reads TGTGCCAGCAGCCCGGTGGGACAGGGGTATGGAAACACCATATATTTT. Amino acids: CASSPVGQGYGNTIYF. Full variable domain (remainder filled in from reference TRBV5-6 and TRBJ1-3): DAGVTQSPTHLIKTRGQQVTLRCSPKSGHDTVSWYQQALGQGPQFIFQYYEEEERQRGNFPDRFSGHQFPNYSSELNVNALLLGDSALYLCASSPVGQGYGNTIYFGEGSWLTVV.

The rearrangement uses TRBV28 and TRBJ2-7, with a possible D match to TRBD1 (6 bases). V was clipped by 2 bases and J by 7 bases, with 12 bases between them. The CDR3 consists of 13 residues. CDR1 MDHEN and CDR2 SYDVKM come from the germline V gene. The CDR3 loop is CASSLRQVGEQYF. DNA of the CDR3: TGTGCCAGCAGTTTAAGACAGGTCGGAGAGCAGTACTTC.

The V call is TRBV7-2, the J call TRBJ1-6; TRBD1 agrees at 7 bases. Trimming cost V 1 base and J 13 bases; bases outside gene matches: 7. The CDR3 contains 14 residues. From germline, CDR1 is SGHTA and CDR2 FQGNSA. The CDR3 loop is CASSLEGQFHPLHF. For the CDR3, the DNA is TGTGCCAGCAGCTTAGAGGGACAGTTTCACCCCCTCCACTTT. The full variable domain, in which reference TRBV7-2 and TRBJ1-6 provide the parts outside the CDR3, is GAGVSQSPSNKVTEKGKDVELRCDPISGHTALYWYRQSLGQGLEFLIYFQGNSAPDKSGLPSDRFSAERTGGSVSTLTIQRTQQEDSAVYLCASSLEGQFHPLHFGNGTRLTVT.

This chain links TRBV5-1 with TRBJ2-7; TRBD2 matches 9 bases. The CDR3 runs to 18 residues. Per germline, CDR1 SGHRS and CDR2 YFSETQ. Losses at the gene ends were 0 bases for V and 0 bases for J; bases not matched to a gene: 10. The CDR3 region is CASSLGGSGSYLSYEQYF. The CDR3 DNA reads TGCGCCAGCAGCTTGGGGGGTAGCGGGAGTTATCTCTCCTACGAGCAGTACTTC.

V usage is TRBV7-9 and J usage is TRBJ2-1; D is possibly TRBD1 (7 bases). The CDR3 length is 16 residues. Germline values: CDR1 SEHNR, CDR2 FQNEAQ (reference sequence). Trimming cost V 4 bases and J 4 bases, with 17 bases left between them. This chain's CDR3 is CASSSTGEAGYNEQFF. The CDR3 nucleotides read TGTGCCAGCAGCTCAACAGGGGAGGCTGGGTACAATGAGCAGTTCTTC.

With regard to this clone: The sample has other DNA sequences that encode this CDR3 too. The rearrangement links TRBV7-9 to TRBJ1-2, with D uncertain. Deletions cut 8 bases from V and 2 bases from J, with 9 bases between. Germline V gives CDR1 SEHNR, CDR2 FQNEAQ (reference sequence). The CDR3 spans 12 residues. The CDR3, as DNA: TGTGCCAGCTCTGGGGAGAACTATGGCTACACCTTC. Translation: CASSGENYGYTF. Looking up the rest from reference TRBV7-9 and TRBJ1-2 gives the full variable domain: DTGVSQNPRHKITKRGQNVTFRCDPISEHNRLYWYRQTLGQGPEFLTYFQNEAQLEKSRLLSDRFSAERPKGSFSTLEIQRTEQGDSAMYLCASSGENYGYTFGSGTRLTVV.